This T cell receptor beta chain was sequenced in a study of identifying expanded T cells in peripheral blood. During the collection period, no donor immune events like infections were recorded. Only in-frame clones appear in the TCRdb table, and some are missing; sequencing was by immunoSEQ multiplex PCR. In the table there are about 58,000 clones, approximately 90% of which are singletons. The germline V and J ends were trimmed by 0 bases and 2 bases, with 13 bases remaining between them. Germline V lookup: CDR1 GTSNPN, CDR2 SVGIG (reference sequence). The length of the CDR3 is 15 residues. V gene TRBV30 combines with J gene TRBJ2-5; D possibly matches TRBD1 or TRBD2 (6 bases each). The sample taken for sequencing was blood. This clonotype originated in a person aged 18-69 years in good health. In nucleotides, the CDR3 is TGTGCCTGGAGTGTAGGAACGGGGGCACAAGAGACCCAGTACTTC. It encodes CAWSVGTGAQETQYF.